A selection of T cell receptor beta chains follows, all from one sample in a study of cytomegalovirus exposure and HLA in healthy donors. The method was immunoSEQ multiplex PCR; TCRdb's version includes in-frame clones alone and lacks a portion of them. The table lists some 200,000 clones. The sequenced sample consisted of PBMCs. Source of these receptors: a girl under 10 years old in good health and CMV-seropositive. Each CDR3 is given with its conserved first and last residue. D genes are given only for firm matches.

J gene	D gene	V gene	CDR3 protein	CDR3 DNA
TRBJ1-1	TRBD1	TRBV27	CASSFRQGNTEAFF	TGTGCCAGCAGTTTCCGACAGGGGAACACTGAAGCTTTCTTT
TRBJ2-3	TRBD2	TRBV28	CASIPSGRAGDTQYF	TGTGCCAGCATACCGAGCGGGAGGGCCGGAGATACGCAGTATTTT
TRBJ1-4	-	TRBV25-1	CASSGPRVKNEKLFF	TGTGCCAGCAGTGGACCCCGGGTCAAGAATGAAAAACTGTTTTTT
TRBJ2-2	TRBD1	TRBV19	CANSIGDRVAGELFF	TGTGCCAATAGTATAGGGGACAGGGTGGCCGGGGAGCTGTTTTTT
TRBJ2-1	TRBD1	TRBV2	CASRGQGLYNEQFF	TGTGCCAGCAGGGGACAGGGACTCTACAATGAGCAGTTCTTC
TRBJ1-6	-	TRBV10-2	CASSPSRKKESYNSPLHF	TGCGCCAGCAGTCCATCTCGTAAGAAGGAGTCCTATAATTCACCCCTCCACTTT
TRBJ2-7	-	TRBV6-5	CASSYSTGGTPYEQYF	TGTGCCAGCAGTTACTCGACTGGCGGGACCCCCTACGAGCAGTACTTC
TRBJ2-3	-	TRBV20-1	CSAWPSDTQYF	TGCAGTGCTTGGCCCTCAGATACGCAGTATTTT
TRBJ2-5	-	TRBV28	CASSLSQTELMYQETQYF	TGTGCCAGCAGTTTATCCCAGACAGAACTAATGTACCAAGAGACCCAGTACTTC
TRBJ2-5	-	TRBV29-1	CSITQQETQYF	TGCAGCATCACCCAGCAAGAGACCCAGTACTTC
TRBJ1-5	TRBD1	TRBV4-1	CASSHAGQPNQPQHF	TGCGCCAGCAGCCACGCGGGACAGCCTAATCAGCCCCAGCATTTT
TRBJ2-5	TRBD2	TRBV6-5	CASSYSTSGRAGEQYF	TGTGCCAGCAGTTACTCGACTAGCGGGAGGGCGGGGGAGCAGTACTTC
TRBJ1-3	TRBD1	TRBV7-2	CASSLRKDRSNTIYF	TGTGCCAGCAGCTTAAGGAAGGACAGGTCAAACACCATATATTTT
TRBJ1-1	-	TRBV25-1	CASCYTRNTEAFF	TGTGCCAGCTGTTACACCCGAAACACTGAAGCTTTCTTT
TRBJ1-5	-	TRBV7-2	CASSLQGNQPQHF	TGTGCCAGCAGCTTACAGGGCAATCAGCCCCAGCATTTT
TRBJ1-2	-	TRBV6-1	CASSENPGLDGYTF	TGTGCCAGCAGTGAAAATCCAGGTTTGGATGGCTACACCTTC
TRBJ1-2	TRBD1	TRBV19	CASSRGQGVLYGYTF	TGTGCCAGTAGTAGAGGACAGGGAGTTTTATATGGCTACACCTTC
TRBJ2-2	TRBD1	TRBV19	CASSIWGRGRATGELFF	TGTGCCAGTAGTATATGGGGCAGGGGGCGCGCCACCGGGGAGCTGTTTTTT
TRBJ1-1	-	TRBV4-1	CASSQDWRGEGAGTEAFF	TGCGCCAGCAGCCAAGATTGGAGGGGGGAGGGCGCGGGCACTGAAGCTTTCTTT
TRBJ2-1	TRBD2	TRBV12-5	CASGLVGGGDNEQFF	TGTGCTAGTGGCCTCGTCGGGGGAGGGGACAATGAGCAGTTCTTC
TRBJ2-2	TRBD2	TRBV10-1	CASSGLAGVAGELFF	TGCGCCAGCAGTGGACTAGCGGGAGTGGCCGGGGAGCTGTTTTTT
TRBJ1-1	TRBD1	TRBV7-9	CASSSLDRQNTEAFF	TGTGCCAGCAGCTCCCTGGACAGGCAGAACACTGAAGCTTTCTTT
TRBJ1-1	-	TRBV2	CASNLGENTEAFF	TGTGCCAGCAATCTGGGAGAGAACACTGAAGCTTTCTTT
TRBJ1-1	-	TRBV12-5	CASGFNSEAFF	TGTGCTAGTGGTTTCAACAGTGAAGCTTTCTTT
TRBJ2-7	TRBD2	TRBV7-8	CASRSGTRVYEQYF	TGTGCCAGCAGGTCCGGGACTAGGGTCTACGAGCAGTACTTC
TRBJ2-1	TRBD2	TRBV25-1	CASSEGGGLASYNEQFF	TGTGCCAGCAGTGAAGGCGGGGGTCTCGCGTCCTACAATGAGCAGTTCTTC
TRBJ2-5	-	TRBV7-6	CASSLVARQETQYF	TGTGCCAGCAGCTTAGTAGCACGGCAAGAGACCCAGTACTTC
TRBJ1-2	-	TRBV9	CASSPIDGNYGYTF	TGTGCCAGCAGCCCGATAGACGGGAACTATGGCTACACCTTC
TRBJ1-1	-	TRBV30	CAWTWLDSLNTEAFF	TGTGCCTGGACTTGGCTAGACAGTCTGAACACTGAAGCTTTCTTT
TRBJ1-1	-	TRBV15	CATSIRGEEAFF	TGTGCCACCAGCATCCGGGGGGAGGAAGCTTTCTTT
TRBJ1-3	-	TRBV28	CASLRDVGNTIYF	TGTGCCAGCCTGAGGGATGTCGGAAACACCATATATTTT
TRBJ1-4	-	TRBV6-1	CASSGEGREKLFF	TGTGCCAGCAGCGGGGAGGGTCGGGAAAAACTGTTTTTT
TRBJ1-1	-	TRBV29-1	CSVGANTEAFF	TGCAGCGTTGGGGCGAACACTGAAGCTTTCTTT
TRBJ2-1	TRBD1	TRBV7-9	CASSLDRGLLDEQFF	TGTGCCAGCAGCTTAGACAGGGGGCTTTTGGATGAGCAGTTCTTC
TRBJ1-2	TRBD1	TRBV7-2	CASSIDRDALYGYTF	TGTGCCAGCAGCATTGACAGGGACGCTCTCTATGGCTACACCTTC
TRBJ2-5	-	TRBV5-5	CASSFGGRETQYF	TGTGCCAGCAGCTTCGGGGGTCGAGAGACCCAGTACTTC
TRBJ1-5	-	TRBV10-3	CAIGDFNQPQHF	TGTGCCATCGGGGACTTCAATCAGCCCCAGCATTTT
TRBJ1-1	TRBD1	TRBV7-8	CASSILRDRALNTEAFF	TGTGCCAGCAGTATTCTCCGGGACAGGGCATTGAACACTGAAGCTTTCTTT
TRBJ2-3	-	TRBV19	CASSPGTRGTDTQYF	TGTGCCAGTAGTCCCGGGACAAGGGGCACAGATACGCAGTATTTT
TRBJ2-2	TRBD1	TRBV5-1	CASSFTGADAGELFF	TGCGCCAGCAGCTTCACAGGGGCGGACGCCGGGGAGCTGTTTTTT
TRBJ2-7	TRBD2	TRBV2	CATGASGYEQYF	TGTGCCACCGGGGCTAGCGGGTACGAGCAGTACTTC
TRBJ2-7	TRBD2	TRBV4-2	CASSQVFPSGYEQYF	TGTGCCAGCAGCCAAGTTTTCCCTAGCGGCTACGAGCAGTACTTC
TRBJ2-1	TRBD2	TRBV7-9	CASSPRLAGGNEQFF	TGTGCCAGCAGCCCCCGACTAGCGGGAGGTAATGAGCAGTTCTTC
TRBJ2-1	TRBD1	TRBV5-4	CASSLGGTGGWGEQFF	TGTGCCAGCAGCTTGGGGGGGACAGGGGGCTGGGGTGAGCAGTTCTTC
TRBJ1-2	TRBD1	TRBV10-2	CASSEGQVNYGYTF	TGCGCCAGCAGTGAGGGACAGGTGAACTATGGCTACACCTTC
TRBJ2-7	TRBD1	TRBV18	CASSPGTGGPYEQYF	TGTGCCAGCTCACCCGGGACAGGGGGCCCATACGAGCAGTACTTC
TRBJ1-2	-	TRBV28	CASSLTMGGVDGYTF	TGTGCCAGCAGCCTTACCATGGGAGGGGTGGATGGCTACACCTTC
TRBJ2-1	TRBD2	TRBV30	CAWSPTPAGVLRGPNEQFF	TGTGCCTGGAGTCCAACTCCCGCGGGAGTCCTCAGAGGGCCCAATGAGCAGTTCTTC
TRBJ1-4	-	TRBV6-5	CASSSLSGAGEKLFF	TGTGCCAGCAGTTCCCTCAGCGGAGCCGGAGAAAAACTGTTTTTT
TRBJ1-5	-	TRBV18	CASSPRQGLASGGNQPQHF	TGTGCCAGCTCACCACGGCAGGGGTTGGCCTCCGGAGGCAATCAGCCCCAGCATTTT
TRBJ2-1	TRBD2	TRBV18	CASSPLSGSSYNEQFF	TGTGCCAGCTCACCCCTTAGCGGGAGCTCCTACAATGAGCAGTTCTTC